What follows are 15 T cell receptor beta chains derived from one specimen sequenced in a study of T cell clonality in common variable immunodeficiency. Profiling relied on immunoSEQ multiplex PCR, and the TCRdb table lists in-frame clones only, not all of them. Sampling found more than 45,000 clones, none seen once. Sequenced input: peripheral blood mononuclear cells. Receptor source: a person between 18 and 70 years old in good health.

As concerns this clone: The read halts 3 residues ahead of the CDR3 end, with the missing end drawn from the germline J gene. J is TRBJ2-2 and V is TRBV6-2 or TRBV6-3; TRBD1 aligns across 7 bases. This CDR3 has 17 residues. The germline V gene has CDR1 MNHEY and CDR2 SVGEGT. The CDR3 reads CASSSPGSVQGDEKLFF. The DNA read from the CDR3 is TGTGCCAGCAGTTCTCCGGGGTCAGTCCAGGGGGATGAAAAG.

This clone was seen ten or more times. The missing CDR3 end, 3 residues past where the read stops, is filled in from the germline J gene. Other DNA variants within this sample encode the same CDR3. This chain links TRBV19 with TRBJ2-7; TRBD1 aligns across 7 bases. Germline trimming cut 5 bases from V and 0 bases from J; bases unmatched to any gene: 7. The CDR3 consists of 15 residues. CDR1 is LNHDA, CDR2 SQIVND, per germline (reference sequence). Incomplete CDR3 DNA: TGTGCCAGTAGTGACCCGGGACAGCACTCCTACGAG. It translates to CASSDPGQHSYE. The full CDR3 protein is CASSDPGQHSYEQYF.

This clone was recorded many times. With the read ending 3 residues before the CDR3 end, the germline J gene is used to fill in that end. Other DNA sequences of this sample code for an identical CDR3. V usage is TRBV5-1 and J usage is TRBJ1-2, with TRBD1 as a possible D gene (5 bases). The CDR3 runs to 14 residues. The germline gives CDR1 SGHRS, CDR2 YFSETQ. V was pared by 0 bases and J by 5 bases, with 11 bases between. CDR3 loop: CASSLEDRGYGYTF. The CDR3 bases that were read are TGCGCCAGCAGCTTGGAGGATCGGGGGTATGGC.

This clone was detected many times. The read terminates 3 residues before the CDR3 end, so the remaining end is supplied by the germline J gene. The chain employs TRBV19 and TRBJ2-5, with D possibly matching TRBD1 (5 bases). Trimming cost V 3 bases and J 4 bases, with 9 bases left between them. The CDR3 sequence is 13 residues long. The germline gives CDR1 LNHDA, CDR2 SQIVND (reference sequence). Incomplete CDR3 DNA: TGTGCCAGTAGTATCCAACAGGCAGAGACC. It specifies CASSIQQAET. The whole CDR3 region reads CASSIQQAETQYF.

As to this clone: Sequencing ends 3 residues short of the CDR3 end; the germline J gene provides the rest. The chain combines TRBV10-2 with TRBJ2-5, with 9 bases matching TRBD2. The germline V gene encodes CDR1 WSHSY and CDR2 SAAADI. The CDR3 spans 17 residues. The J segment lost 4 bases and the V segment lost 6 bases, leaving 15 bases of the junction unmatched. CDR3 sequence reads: CASSAVGGGGAGETQYF. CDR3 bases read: TGCGCCAGCAGCGCCGTCGGAGGCGGGGGGGCCGGAGAGACC.

The part of the CDR3 DNA that was read is TGTGCCAGCAGGGTCGGGGGGTCTAATGAAAAG. Its translation is CASRVGGSNEK. The whole CDR3 sequence reads CASRVGGSNEKLFF. The chain employs TRBV7-8 and TRBJ2-2, with 7 bases aligning to TRBD2. Read sequence stops 3 residues before the CDR3 end, and the germline J gene provides the missing end. The CDR3 is made up of 14 amino acids. Germline CDR1 and CDR2: SGHVS and FQNEAQ.

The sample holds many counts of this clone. CDR3 sequence reads: CASSSTAGSPLHF. Partial CDR3 DNA: TGCGCCAGCAGCTCGACAGCCGGATCACCC. This chain uses TRBV5-1 with TRBJ1-6; the D gene is possibly TRBD1 (5 bases). The CDR3 end lies 3 residues beyond the end of the read and is filled in from the germline J gene. This CDR3 is built from 13 residues. Between the trimmed V and J ends, which lost 3 bases and 10 bases, there was a span of 11 bases. The germline CDR1 and CDR2 sequences are SGHRS and YFSETQ.

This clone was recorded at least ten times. CDR3 DNA, as far as it was read: TGTGCCAGCAGCTCCGGGACAGGGTTTAATCAGCCC. It encodes CASSSGTGFNQP. The whole CDR3 protein reads CASSSGTGFNQPQHF. This chain links TRBV5-5 with TRBJ1-5; 9 bases agree with TRBD1. The CDR3 end is not reached by the read, which stops 3 residues before it; the germline J gene fills it in. Germline V gene lookup returns CDR1 SGHKS and CDR2 YYEKEE (reference sequence). The CDR3 has 15 amino acids. Trimming at V came to 3 bases and at J to 4 bases, leaving 5 bases not matched to a gene.

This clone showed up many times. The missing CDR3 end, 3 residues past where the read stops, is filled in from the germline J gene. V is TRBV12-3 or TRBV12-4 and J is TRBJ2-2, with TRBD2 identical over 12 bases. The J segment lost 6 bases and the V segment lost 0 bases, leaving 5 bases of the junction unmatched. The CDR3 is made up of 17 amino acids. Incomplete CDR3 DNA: TGTGCCAGCAGTTTAGCGCTAGCGGGGGGGAGACCCGGGGAG. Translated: CASSLALAGGRPGE. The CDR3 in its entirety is CASSLALAGGRPGELFF.

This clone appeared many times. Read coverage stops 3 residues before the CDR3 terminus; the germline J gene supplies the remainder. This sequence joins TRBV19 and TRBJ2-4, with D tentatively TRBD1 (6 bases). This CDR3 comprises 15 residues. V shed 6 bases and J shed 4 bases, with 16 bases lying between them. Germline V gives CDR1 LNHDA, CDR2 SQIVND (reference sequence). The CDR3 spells CASSSWGHGKNIQYF. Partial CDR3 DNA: TGTGCCAGTAGCTCTTGGGGACACGGAAAAAACATT. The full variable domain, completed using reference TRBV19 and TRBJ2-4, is DGGITQSPKYLFRKEGQNVTLSCEQNLNHDAMYWYRQDPGQGLRLIYYSQIVNDFQKGDIAEGYSVSREKKESFPLTVTSAQKNPTAFYLCASSSWGHGKNIQYFGAGTRLSVL.

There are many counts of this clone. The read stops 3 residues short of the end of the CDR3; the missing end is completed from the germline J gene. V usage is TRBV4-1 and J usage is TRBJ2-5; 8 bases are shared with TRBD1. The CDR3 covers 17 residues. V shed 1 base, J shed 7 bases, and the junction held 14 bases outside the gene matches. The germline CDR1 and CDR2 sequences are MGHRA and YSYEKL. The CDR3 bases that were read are TGCGCCAGCAGCCAAGTTCACCAGGACAGGGTCTTATGGACC. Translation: CASSQVHQDRVLWT. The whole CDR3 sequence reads CASSQVHQDRVLWTQYF.

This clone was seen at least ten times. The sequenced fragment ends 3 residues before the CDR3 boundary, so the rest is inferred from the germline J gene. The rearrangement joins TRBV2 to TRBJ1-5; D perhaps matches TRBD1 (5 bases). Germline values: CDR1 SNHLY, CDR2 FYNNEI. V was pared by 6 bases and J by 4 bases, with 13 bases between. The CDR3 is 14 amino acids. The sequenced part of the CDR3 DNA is TGTGCCAGCAGCGACAAAACAGGAAATCAGCCC. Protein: CASSDKTGNQP. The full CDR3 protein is CASSDKTGNQPQHF.

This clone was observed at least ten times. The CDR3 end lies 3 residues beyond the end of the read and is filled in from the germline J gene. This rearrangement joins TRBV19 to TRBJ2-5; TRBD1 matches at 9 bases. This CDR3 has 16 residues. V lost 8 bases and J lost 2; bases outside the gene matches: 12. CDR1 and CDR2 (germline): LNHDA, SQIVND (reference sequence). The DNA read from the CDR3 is TGTGCCAGTGGAAACGATCTCGACAGGGGGCAAGAGACC. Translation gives CASGNDLDRGQET. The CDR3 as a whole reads CASGNDLDRGQETQYF.

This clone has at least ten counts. The sequenced CDR3 bases are TGTGCCAGCAGCTTAGAGGGGGGGAGCCCTGAA. This encodes CASSLEGGSPE. The entire CDR3 sequence reads CASSLEGGSPEAFF. The chain employs TRBV7-8 and TRBJ1-1; weak D call: TRBD1 (6 bases). Read coverage stops 3 residues before the CDR3 terminus; the germline J gene supplies the remainder. Trimming took 1 base from V and 6 from J, leaving 12 bases between them. The CDR3 extends over 14 amino acids. Per germline, CDR1 SGHVS and CDR2 FQNEAQ.

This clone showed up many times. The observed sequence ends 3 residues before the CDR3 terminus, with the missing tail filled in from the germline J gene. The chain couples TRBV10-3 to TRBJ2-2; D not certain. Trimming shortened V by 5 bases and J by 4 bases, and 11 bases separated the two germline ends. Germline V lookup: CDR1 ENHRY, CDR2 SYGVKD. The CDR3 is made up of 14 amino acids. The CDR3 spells CAISSITGTGELFF. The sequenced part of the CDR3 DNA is TGTGCCATCAGTTCAATAACGGGCACCGGGGAG.